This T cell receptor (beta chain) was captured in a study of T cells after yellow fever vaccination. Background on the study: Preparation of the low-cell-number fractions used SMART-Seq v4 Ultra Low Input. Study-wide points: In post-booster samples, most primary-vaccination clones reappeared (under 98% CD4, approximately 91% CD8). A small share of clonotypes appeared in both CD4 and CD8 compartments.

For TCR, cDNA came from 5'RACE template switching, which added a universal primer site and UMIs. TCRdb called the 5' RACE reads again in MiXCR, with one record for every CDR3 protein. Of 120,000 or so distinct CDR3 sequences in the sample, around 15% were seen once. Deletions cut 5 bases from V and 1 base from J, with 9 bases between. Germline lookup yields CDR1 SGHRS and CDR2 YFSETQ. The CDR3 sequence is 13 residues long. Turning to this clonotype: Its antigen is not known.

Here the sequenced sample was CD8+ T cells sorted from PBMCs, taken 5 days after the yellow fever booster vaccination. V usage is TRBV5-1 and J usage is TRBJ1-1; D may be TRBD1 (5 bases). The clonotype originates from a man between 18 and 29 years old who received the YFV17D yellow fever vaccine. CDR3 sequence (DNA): TGCGCCAGCAGAGGGGTTCCGAACACTGAAGCTTTCTTT. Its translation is CASRGVPNTEAFF.